Listed here are 20 T cell receptor beta chains from one sample, sequenced in a study of T-cell reconstitution after alpha-beta-depleted transplantation in children. Unique molecular identifiers were built into the TCRbeta library. TCRdb used MiXCR to reprocess the PCR reads, holding one entry per CDR3 protein. The table includes some 640,000 distinct CDR3 sequences, roughly 15% detected once. The sequencing used PBMCs from the stem cell graft donor, collected from the stem cell graft. These receptors came from a human donor who donated a stem cell graft to a child with acute myeloid leukemia.

This clonotype was counted ten times or more. The chain recombines TRBV10-3 with TRBJ1-1, with a weak D call TRBD1 (6 bases). The length of the CDR3 is 13 residues. The V end lost 3 bases, the J end lost 4 bases, and 9 bases lay between the germline ends. Germline V gene sequence: CDR1 ENHRY, CDR2 SYGVKD. This CDR3 is CAISDGDTTEAFF. In DNA form, the CDR3 reads TGTGCCATCAGTGATGGGGACACCACTGAAGCTTTCTTT.

The gene calls are TRBV19 and TRBJ2-1, with no clear D. Germline-derived CDR1 and CDR2 are LNHDA and SQIVND (reference sequence). The CDR3 spans 16 residues. Trimming took 6 bases from V and 3 from J, leaving 18 bases between them. The CDR3, as DNA: TGTGCCAGTAGGAGGTCTTCGGCGTCCCTCTACAATGAGCAGTTCTTC. Protein product: CASRRSSASLYNEQFF.

This rearrangement joins TRBV5-1 to TRBJ2-5; 9 bases match TRBD1. V trimming: 4 bases; J trimming: 5 bases; junction bases outside the gene matches: 6. The CDR3 has 14 amino acids. Germline V gene sequence: CDR1 SGHRS, CDR2 YFSETQ. The CDR3 sequence is CASSEQGARETQYF. The CDR3 DNA sequence: TGCGCCAGCAGCGAACAGGGGGCCCGGGAGACCCAGTACTTC.

This rearrangement joins TRBV20-1 to TRBJ2-1; TRBD2 aligns across 7 bases. V lost 6 bases, J lost 3 bases, and 11 bases stayed unmatched. This CDR3 contains 15 residues. Germline CDR1 is DFQATT and CDR2 is SNEGSKA (reference sequence). DNA for the CDR3: TGCAGTGCCCGTCTGGGGGGGAGCTTCTACAATGAGCAGTTCTTC. It is translated as CSARLGGSFYNEQFF.

This clonotype was detected many times. This rearrangement joins TRBV28 to TRBJ1-3; D is perhaps TRBD1 (5 bases). V lost 6 bases and J 2 bases, leaving 17 bases between the germline ends. The CDR3 is made up of 16 amino acids. Germline values: CDR1 MDHEN, CDR2 SYDVKM. This CDR3 is CASSPHNEGAGNTIYF. DNA of the CDR3: TGTGCCAGCAGCCCGCACAACGAAGGGGCTGGAAACACCATATATTTT.

V is TRBV30 and J is TRBJ1-5; possible D gene TRBD1, 6 bases. The CDR3 is 15 residues long. CDR1 is GTSNPN and CDR2 is SVGIG in the germline V gene (reference sequence). V dropped 0 bases and J dropped 2 bases, with 11 bases sitting between them. The chain's CDR3 is CAWSVPPGGNQPQHF. The CDR3 bases are TGTGCCTGGAGTGTACCCCCAGGGGGCAATCAGCCCCAGCATTTT.

CDR3 protein: CATSRDIRSGELFF. The CDR3 DNA reads TGTGCCACCAGCAGAGATATACGGTCCGGGGAGCTGTTTTTT. This rearrangement joins TRBV15 to TRBJ2-2; D gene ambiguous. Per the germline V gene, CDR1 is LNHNV and CDR2 is YYDKDF (reference sequence). The CDR3 runs to 14 residues. With 0 bases removed from V and 6 bases from J, the gap between germline ends came to 8 bases.

In this sample, this clonotype turned up many times. The chain links TRBV20-1 to TRBJ2-5; 7 bases fit TRBD2. This CDR3 spans 12 amino acids. The junction had 2 bases not matched to a gene; V was cut back by 3 bases and J by 4 bases. CDR1 is DFQATT, CDR2 SNEGSKA, per germline (reference sequence). CDR3 region: CSASGGGETQYF. The DNA for the CDR3 is TGCAGTGCTAGTGGCGGGGGAGAGACCCAGTACTTC.

V is TRBV4-1 and J is TRBJ2-1; 7 nucleotides match TRBD2. CDR3 length: 17 amino acids. Germline assignment: CDR1 MGHRA and CDR2 YSYEKL. V dropped 0 bases and J dropped 0; count of bases not matched to a gene: 5. In nucleotides, the CDR3 is TGCGCCAGCAGCCAAGATCCTCGCGGGAGCTCCTACAATGAGCAGTTCTTC. It codes for CASSQDPRGSSYNEQFF.

There are many counts of this clonotype. The chain carries TRBV29-1 and TRBJ1-1; TRBD1 agrees at 8 bases. J lost 5 bases, V lost 2 bases, and 4 bases had no gene match. Germline assignment: CDR1 SQVTM and CDR2 ANQGSEA. The CDR3 contains 13 residues. The CDR3 DNA is TGCAGCGTTGAACCACAGGGGGGGACTGAAGCTTTCTTT. This encodes CSVEPQGGTEAFF.

This clonotype appeared many times. This chain uses TRBV29-1 with TRBJ1-2, with 9 bases lining up with TRBD1. V was pared by 4 bases and J by 6 bases, with 3 bases of the junction left unmatched. Germline-derived CDR1 and CDR2 are SQVTM and ANQGSEA. The CDR3 runs to 12 residues. The CDR3 DNA sequence: TGCAGCGTTGCCGGGACAGGGCATGGCTACACCTTC. Its protein product is CSVAGTGHGYTF.

This clonotype was seen a handful of times. The rearrangement links TRBV6-5 to TRBJ2-2, with D uncertain. The CDR3 runs 15 residues. Germline V CDR1 and CDR2: MNHEY, SVGAGI. V was cut by 0 bases and J by 2 bases, with 7 bases left in between. The CDR3: CASSYSSYNTGELFF. The CDR3 DNA sequence: TGTGCCAGCAGTTACTCAAGTTATAACACCGGGGAGCTGTTTTTT.

The genes are TRBV5-5 and TRBJ2-5; TRBD1 matches at 9 bases. Trimming at V came to 2 bases and at J to 0 bases, leaving 2 bases not matched to a gene. In germline, CDR1 is SGHKS, CDR2 YYEKEE (reference sequence). This CDR3 region has 15 residues. This CDR3 reads CASSFGTGNQETQYF. For the CDR3, the DNA is TGTGCCAGCAGCTTTGGGACAGGGAACCAAGAGACCCAGTACTTC.

This clonotype was detected many times. The chain joins TRBV9 to TRBJ2-1, with D perhaps assigned TRBD1 or TRBD2 (5 bases each). V gave up 0 bases and J gave up 5 bases, with 6 bases separating them. This CDR3 is 13 amino acids long. Germline CDR1 SGDLS, CDR2 YYNGEE. Written as DNA, the CDR3 is TGTGCCAGCAGCGTAGGAGGGGACAATGAGCAGTTCTTC. Its protein product is CASSVGGDNEQFF.

This chain uses TRBV12-3 or TRBV12-4 with TRBJ2-3; 7 bases agree with TRBD1. The CDR3 spans 15 residues. V was clipped by 3 bases and J by 3 bases; unmatched bases: 6. The CDR3 is CASSFGRGRTDTQYF. The CDR3 DNA follows: TGTGCCAGCAGTTTTGGTAGGGGGCGAACAGATACGCAGTATTTT.

In its sample, this clonotype was seen many times. DNA of the CDR3: TGCAGTGCTGACAGTTCGGAAGGAGAGACCCAGTACTTC. Encoded protein: CSADSSEGETQYF. This chain connects TRBV20-1 to TRBJ2-5; possible D gene TRBD1, 5 bases. The length of the CDR3 is 13 residues. From germline, CDR1 is DFQATT and CDR2 SNEGSKA (reference sequence). V was clipped by 5 bases and J by 4 bases, with 14 bases between them.

The J gene is TRBJ2-7, the V gene TRBV27, with TRBD1 matching 8 bases. The length of the CDR3 is 15 residues. Germline loops: CDR1 MNHEY, CDR2 SMNVEV (reference sequence). Germline trimming cut 5 bases from V and 2 bases from J; bases unmatched to any gene: 8. The CDR3, as DNA: TGTGCCAGCAGTCAACGGACAGGGCTAACCTACGAGCAGTACTTC. Encoded protein: CASSQRTGLTYEQYF.

This clonotype was seen ten or more times. The chain is built from TRBV29-1 and TRBJ1-4; 10 positions agree with TRBD1. The CDR3 spans 14 residues. Germline V lookup: CDR1 SQVTM, CDR2 ANQGSEA. After removal of 7 bases from V and 5 bases from J, the junction contained 7 bases not matched to a gene. CDR3 residues: CSAFLDRGNEKLFF. The CDR3 DNA sequence: TGCAGCGCCTTCCTGGACAGGGGGAATGAAAAACTGTTTTTT.

Many counts were recorded for this clonotype. In DNA form, the CDR3 reads TGCAGCGTTGTGGTGGGGGCTGCTGAAGCTTTCTTT. The encoded protein is CSVVVGAAEAFF. The rearrangement joins TRBV29-1 to TRBJ1-1, with D possibly matching TRBD1 (6 bases). Trimming took off 4 bases at V and 6 bases at J, with 12 bases between the two ends. Germline V CDR1 and CDR2: SQVTM, ANQGSEA. The CDR3 contains 12 residues.

This clonotype was picked up a small number of times. The chain is built from TRBV25-1 and TRBJ2-6; D gene uncertain. Per germline, CDR1 MGHDK and CDR2 SYGVNS. Deletions cut 4 bases from V and 3 bases from J, with 10 bases between. This CDR3 has 15 residues. Here the CDR3 reads CASSGVGYGANVLTF. DNA for the CDR3: TGTGCCAGCAGTGGGGTAGGGTATGGGGCCAACGTCCTGACTTTC.